The 18 T cell receptor beta chains below were found in one sample sequenced in a study of cytotoxic CD8 clonotypes in ibrutinib-treated CLL. This table comes from immunoSEQ multiplex PCR, and its TCRdb copy is limited to in-frame clones, with some not included. The data contain 15,000 to 20,000 clones, 81% of them singletons. The sequenced sample was PBMCs, obtained before ibrutinib treatment. All receptors derive from a human donor with chronic lymphocytic leukemia.

V gene TRBV5-4 combines with J gene TRBJ2-1, with 9 nucleotides matching TRBD1. CDR3 length: 14 residues. The junction had 6 bases not matched to a gene; V was cut back by 3 bases and J by 8 bases. Germline-derived CDR1 and CDR2 are SGHNT and YYREEE (reference sequence). DNA for the CDR3: TGTGCCAGCAGCTGGGGACAGGGTCGGGATGAGCAGTTCTTC. Its protein product is CASSWGQGRDEQFF.

This chain links TRBV11-3 with TRBJ2-7; 7 bases align to TRBD2. Germline lookup yields CDR1 SGHNT and CDR2 YENEEA. The CDR3 runs 13 residues. V lost 5 bases to trimming and J lost 6 bases; unmatched junction nucleotides: 7. The CDR3 bases are TGTGCCAGCAGCCCCGAGGGGAGGGCCGAGCAGTACTTC. This encodes CASSPEGRAEQYF.

This rearrangement joins TRBV10-3 to TRBJ1-1; possible D gene TRBD1, 6 bases. The CDR3 extends over 14 amino acids. Germline V CDR1 and CDR2: ENHRY, SYGVKD. V lost 5 bases, J lost 3 bases, and 13 bases lay in between. CDR3 bases: TGTGCCATCAGTTTACAGGGCGGGGACACTGAAGCTTTCTTT. Its translation: CAISLQGGDTEAFF.

This clone was detected only a few times. This CDR3 is CASIVSGRTEAFF. CDR3 nucleotides: TGTGCCAGCATCGTTTCGGGTCGGACTGAAGCTTTCTTT. The chain has TRBV6-1 and TRBJ1-1; D is unclear. The germline CDR1 and CDR2 sequences are MNHNS and SASEGT. CDR3 length: 13 amino acids. Trimming cost V 7 bases and J 5 bases, with 14 bases left between them.

The chain is built from TRBV19 and TRBJ1-5; 8 nucleotides line up with TRBD1. J lost 7 bases, V lost 6 bases, and 5 bases had no gene match. CDR3 length: 13 residues. The germline CDR1 and CDR2 sequences are LNHDA and SQIVND (reference sequence). In nucleotides, the CDR3 is TGTGCCAGTAGCGGACAGGGCTGGCAGCCCCAGCATTTT. It encodes CASSGQGWQPQHF.

A single count supports this clone. The rearrangement links TRBV28 to TRBJ2-7; TRBD1 matches 9 bases. Trimming cost V 9 bases and J 3 bases; bases outside gene matches: 9. This CDR3 is 14 amino acids long. The germline CDR1 and CDR2 sequences are MDHEN and SYDVKM. CDR3 amino acids: CASWGQGPDYEQYF. The CDR3 DNA sequence: TGTGCCAGTTGGGGACAGGGACCCGACTACGAGCAGTACTTC.

The rearrangement links TRBV5-4 to TRBJ2-1, with D uncertain. Germline V CDR1 and CDR2: SGHNT, YYREEE (reference sequence). V was cut by 1 base and J by 3 bases, with 5 bases left in between. This CDR3 is 13 amino acids long. The CDR3 is CASSLKGYNEQFF. CDR3 in DNA: TGTGCCAGCAGCTTGAAAGGCTACAATGAGCAGTTCTTC.

The chain uses TRBV7-8 and TRBJ1-2; a weak D match, TRBD1 (5 bases). The V gene's germline CDR1 is SGHVS and CDR2 FQNEAQ. The CDR3 sequence is 14 residues long. The V gene lost 6 bases and the J gene lost 7 bases, with 18 bases spanning the gap. The CDR3 nucleotides are TGTGCCAGCAGTCTAGGGCAGGGTATGGGTGGCTACACCTTC. This encodes CASSLGQGMGGYTF.

The count of this clone is one. The CDR3 reads CASSVGGASLNTGELFF. As DNA, the CDR3 is TGTGCCAGCAGCGTAGGGGGGGCCAGTTTGAACACCGGGGAGCTGTTTTTT. The chain is built from TRBV9 and TRBJ2-2, with D tentatively TRBD1 or TRBD2 (6 bases each). Germline V gene lookup returns CDR1 SGDLS and CDR2 YYNGEE. V gave up 0 bases and J gave up 1 base, with 13 bases separating them. The CDR3 has 17 residues.

The chain recombines TRBV5-8 with TRBJ1-1; D unclear. The V and J ends lost 4 bases and 5 bases respectively, with 15 bases between them. This CDR3 has 14 amino acids. From germline, CDR1 is SGHTS and CDR2 YDEGEE. In nucleotides, the CDR3 is TGTGCCAGCAGCGGCAAGTCTGTCGGGACTGAAGCTTTCTTT. Translating gives CASSGKSVGTEAFF.

The chain recombines TRBV19 with TRBJ1-4; no firm D call. This CDR3 region has 16 residues. Trimming removed 4 bases from V and 0 bases from J, with 12 bases in between. The germline V gene has CDR1 LNHDA and CDR2 SQIVND (reference sequence). CDR3 nucleotide sequence: TGTGCCAGTAGTAGGGGTAGACCGGCAACTAATGAAAAACTGTTTTTT. Translated, it gives CASSRGRPATNEKLFF.

This clone has a single count. J is TRBJ2-7 and V is TRBV4-2; D ambiguous. In germline, CDR1 is LGHNA, CDR2 YNFKEQ. With 0 bases removed from V and 4 bases from J, the gap between germline ends came to 13 bases. This CDR3 spans 15 amino acids. CDR3 protein: CASSQDRDWRYEQYF. CDR3 nucleotide sequence: TGTGCCAGCAGCCAAGATAGAGACTGGAGATACGAGCAGTACTTC.

The chain couples TRBV4-1 to TRBJ2-7, with a tentative D call TRBD2 (5 bases). V lost 1 base and J lost 2, with 12 bases in between. The germline V gene encodes CDR1 MGHRA and CDR2 YSYEKL. The CDR3 contains 15 residues. The CDR3 loop is CASSQVLGKTYEQYF. The CDR3 DNA is TGCGCCAGCAGCCAAGTACTAGGGAAAACCTACGAGCAGTACTTC.

The rearrangement joins TRBV10-3 to TRBJ2-7; D possibly corresponds to TRBD2 (6 bases). The germline V gene has CDR1 ENHRY and CDR2 SYGVKD. Trimming removed 4 bases from V and 6 bases from J, with 7 bases in between. This CDR3 has 11 residues. CDR3 in amino acids: CAISAGVEQYF. CDR3 in DNA: TGTGCCATCAGTGCGGGGGTCGAGCAGTACTTC.

The V and J genes are TRBV27 and TRBJ2-7; D possibly corresponds to TRBD2 (5 bases). CDR1 and CDR2 from the germline V gene are MNHEY and SMNVEV (reference sequence). The CDR3 contains 12 residues. Trimming pared 2 bases from V and 3 bases from J, leaving 5 bases between. The CDR3 DNA reads as TGTGCCAGCAGTTTAGGAGGCTACGAGCAGTACTTC. Amino acids: CASSLGGYEQYF.

The V call is TRBV7-9, the J call TRBJ2-3; no firm D call. Germline lookup yields CDR1 SEHNR and CDR2 FQNEAQ (reference sequence). Trimming removed 0 bases from V and 5 bases from J, with 9 bases in between. The CDR3 spans 14 residues. CDR3 nucleotides: TGTGCCAGCAGCTTAGCCTCGGTGGGAGATACGCAGTATTTT. The encoded protein is CASSLASVGDTQYF.

The J gene is TRBJ1-1, the V gene TRBV30; D gene unclear. Germline CDR1 and CDR2: GTSNPN and SVGIG (reference sequence). The CDR3 has 13 amino acids. The V and J ends lost 3 bases and 1 base respectively, with 9 bases between them. CDR3 amino acids: CAWSALTNTEAFF. The CDR3 DNA reads TGTGCCTGGAGCGCTCTCACGAACACTGAAGCTTTCTTT.

The V call is TRBV18, the J call TRBJ2-5; D might be TRBD1 or TRBD2, each matching 5 bases. Trimming pared 3 bases from V and 3 bases from J, leaving 11 bases between. Germline-derived CDR1 and CDR2 are KGHSH and LQKENI. The length of the CDR3 is 14 residues. The CDR3 is CASSPVQGEETQYF. DNA for the CDR3: TGTGCCAGCTCACCGGTCCAGGGAGAAGAGACCCAGTACTTC.